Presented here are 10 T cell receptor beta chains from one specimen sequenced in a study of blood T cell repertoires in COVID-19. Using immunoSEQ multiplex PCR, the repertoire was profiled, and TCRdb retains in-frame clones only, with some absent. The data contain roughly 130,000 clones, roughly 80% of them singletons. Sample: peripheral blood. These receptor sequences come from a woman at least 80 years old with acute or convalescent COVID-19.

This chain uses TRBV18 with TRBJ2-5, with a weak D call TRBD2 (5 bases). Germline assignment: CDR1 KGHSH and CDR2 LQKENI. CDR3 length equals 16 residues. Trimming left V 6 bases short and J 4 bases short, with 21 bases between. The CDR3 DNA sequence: TGTGCCAGCTCCCGATCCGGAGGACGCGGGTTAGAGACCCAGTACTTC. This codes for CASSRSGGRGLETQYF.

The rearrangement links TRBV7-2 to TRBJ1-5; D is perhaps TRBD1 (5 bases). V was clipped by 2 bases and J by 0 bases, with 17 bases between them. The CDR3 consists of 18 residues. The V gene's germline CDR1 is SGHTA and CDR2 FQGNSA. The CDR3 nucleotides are TGTGCCAGCAGCTTAATGTCAGGCAGGGCTTATAGCAATCAGCCCCAGCATTTT. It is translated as CASSLMSGRAYSNQPQHF.

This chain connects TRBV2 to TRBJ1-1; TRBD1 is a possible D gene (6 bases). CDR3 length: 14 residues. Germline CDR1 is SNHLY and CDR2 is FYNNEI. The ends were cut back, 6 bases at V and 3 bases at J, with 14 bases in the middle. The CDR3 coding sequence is TGTGCCAGCAGGGACAGCTTTTCGGACACTGAAGCTTTCTTT. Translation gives CASRDSFSDTEAFF.

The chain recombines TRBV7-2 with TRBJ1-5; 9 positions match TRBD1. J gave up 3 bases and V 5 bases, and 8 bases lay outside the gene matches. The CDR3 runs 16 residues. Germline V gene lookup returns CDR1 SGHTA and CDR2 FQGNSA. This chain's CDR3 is CASSPSRDRDNQPQHF. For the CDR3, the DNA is TGTGCCAGCAGCCCGTCCCGGGACAGGGACAATCAGCCCCAGCATTTT.

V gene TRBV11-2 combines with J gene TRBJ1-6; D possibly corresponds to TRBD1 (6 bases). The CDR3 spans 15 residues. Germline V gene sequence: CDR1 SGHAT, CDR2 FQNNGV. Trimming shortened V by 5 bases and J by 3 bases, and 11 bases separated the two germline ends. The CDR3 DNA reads TGTGCCAGCAGCCAGGGAGGGGGCTATAATTCACCCCTCCACTTT. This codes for CASSQGGGYNSPLHF.

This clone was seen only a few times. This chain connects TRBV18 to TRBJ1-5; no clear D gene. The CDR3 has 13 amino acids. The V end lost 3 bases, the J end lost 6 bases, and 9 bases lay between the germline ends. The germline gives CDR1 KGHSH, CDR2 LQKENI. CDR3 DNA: TGTGCCAGCTCACCTGCCGAGGGTCAGCCCCAGCATTTT. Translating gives CASSPAEGQPQHF.

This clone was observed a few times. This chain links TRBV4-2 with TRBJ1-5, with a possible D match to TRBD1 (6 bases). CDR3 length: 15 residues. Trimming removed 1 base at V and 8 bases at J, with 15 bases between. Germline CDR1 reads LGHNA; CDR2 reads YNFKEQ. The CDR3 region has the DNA TGTGCCAGCAGCCAAGTGCGACAGGTGGTAAAGCCCCAGCATTTT. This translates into CASSQVRQVVKPQHF.

The CDR3 sequence: CASSYSGTLKKANYGYTF. The CDR3 DNA reads as TGTGCCAGCAGCTATAGTGGGACTCTAAAGAAGGCCAACTATGGCTACACCTTC. The chain has TRBV7-9 and TRBJ1-2; D might be TRBD1 (5 bases). The CDR3 sequence is 18 residues long. Deletions cut 4 bases from V and 2 bases from J, with 23 bases between. Germline CDR1 and CDR2: SEHNR and FQNEAQ (reference sequence).

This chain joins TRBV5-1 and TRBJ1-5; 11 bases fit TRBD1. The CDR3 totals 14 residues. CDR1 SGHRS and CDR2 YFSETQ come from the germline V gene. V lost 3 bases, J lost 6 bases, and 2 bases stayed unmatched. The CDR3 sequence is CASSSGTGGQPQHF. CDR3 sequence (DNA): TGCGCCAGCAGCTCGGGGACAGGGGGTCAGCCCCAGCATTTT. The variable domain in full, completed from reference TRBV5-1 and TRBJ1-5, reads KAGVTQTPRYLIKTRGQQVTLSCSPISGHRSVSWYQQTPGQGLQFLFEYFSETQRNKGNFPGRFSGRQFSNSRSEMNVSTLELGDSALYLCASSSGTGGQPQHFGDGTRLSIL.

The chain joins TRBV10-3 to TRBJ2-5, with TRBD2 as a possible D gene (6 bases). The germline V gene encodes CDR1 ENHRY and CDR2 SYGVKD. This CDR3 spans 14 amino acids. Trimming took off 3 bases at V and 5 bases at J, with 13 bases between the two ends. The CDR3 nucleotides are TGTGCCATCAGTGACCCTCCCCGGGAGGAGACCCAGTACTTC. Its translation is CAISDPPREETQYF.